One T cell receptor (beta chain) is described in this entry. Antigen specificity is unknown. Other DNA sequences in the sample encode the same CDR3. The data were taken from a study of shared clonotypes between healthy human individuals. Evenly divided among several immunoSEQ plates was the genomic DNA of each subset. Clones were read by immunoSEQ multiplex PCR, and TCRdb kept only the in-frame ones, dropping some. The data contain hundreds of thousands of clones, around 72% of them singletons. Regarding the study as a whole: It was the few donors that limited the genetic and exposure-history diversity represented.

CDR3 length equals 13 residues. Trimming took off 2 bases at V and 5 bases at J, with 9 bases between the two ends. Germline V gene lookup returns CDR1 MDHEN and CDR2 SYDVKM. This clonotype was sampled from a woman aged 30 to 39 in good health. The V call is TRBV28, the J call TRBJ1-2; D ambiguous. What was sequenced was memory CD4+ T cells sorted from blood. Described subset: CD45RA-negative fraction. The CDR3 nucleotides read TGTGCCAGCAGTTTAAGGGATCGGTATGGCTACACCTTC. Its translation is CASSLRDRYGYTF.